One and the same sample provided the 7 T cell receptor beta chains below, sequenced in a study of tumour-infiltrating T cells in Burkitt lymphoma. Using immunoSEQ multiplex PCR, the repertoire was profiled, and TCRdb retains in-frame clones only, with some absent. The table includes around 2,400 clones, 88% detected once. Sample: tumor tissue. These receptors were collected from a human donor with diffuse large B-cell lymphoma.

CDR3 region: CASRGGPDNEQFF. Here the CDR3 DNA reads TGTGCCAGCAGGGGGGGGCCTGACAATGAGCAGTTCTTC. This rearrangement joins TRBV13 to TRBJ2-1; possibly TRBD2 for D (7 bases). Germline CDR1 reads PRHDT; CDR2 reads FYEKMQ (reference sequence). This CDR3 contains 13 residues. The V end lost 6 bases, the J end lost 5 bases, and 11 bases lay between the germline ends.

The V and J genes are TRBV7-2 and TRBJ1-1; TRBD1 agrees at 8 bases. The CDR3 is 15 amino acids. The V gene's germline CDR1 is SGHTA and CDR2 FQGNSA. The V segment lost 0 bases and the J segment 4 bases; nucleotides outside the gene matches: 4. The CDR3 nucleotides are TGTGCCAGCAGCTTAGCCGGGGACAGGAGCACTGAAGCTTTCTTT. Translated, it gives CASSLAGDRSTEAFF.

The gene calls are TRBV21-1 and TRBJ1-5. TRBV21-1 represents a pseudogene. This CDR3 comprises 13 residues. The CDR3 loop is CASSKGSNQPQHF. The CDR3 DNA reads TGTGCCAGCAGCAAAGGCAGCAATCAGCCCCAGCATTTT.

V and J are TRBV27 and TRBJ2-2; D is possibly TRBD1 (6 bases). With 7 bases removed from V and 7 bases from J, the gap between germline ends came to 19 bases. CDR1 is MNHEY and CDR2 is SMNVEV in the germline V gene (reference sequence). The length of the CDR3 is 15 residues. CDR3 residues: CASTPLVGAVGELFF. The CDR3 DNA is TGTGCCAGCACCCCACTCGTGGGGGCGGTCGGGGAGCTGTTTTTT.

The chain carries TRBV6-5 and TRBJ2-7; 7 bases map to TRBD2. The CDR3 runs 12 residues. The germline CDR1 and CDR2 sequences are MNHEY and SVGAGI. Losses at the gene ends were 5 bases for V and 4 bases for J; bases not matched to a gene: 2. CDR3 sequence (DNA): TGTGCCAGCAGTGGGGGGGGGTACGAGCAGTACTTC. This sequence encodes CASSGGGYEQYF.

There are a few counts of this clone. V usage is TRBV28 and J usage is TRBJ2-3; D gene uncertain. CDR1 and CDR2 from the germline V gene are MDHEN and SYDVKM. Trimming removed 4 bases at V and 2 bases at J, with 13 bases between. The CDR3 covers 15 residues. The CDR3 DNA reads TGTGCCAGCAGTTCCCCAAATTCGCTCACAGATACGCAGTATTTT. Protein: CASSSPNSLTDTQYF.

CDR3 DNA: TGTGCCAGTAGCCCCGCTAGGGATCTCTGGTACGAGCAGTACTTC. Its protein is CASSPARDLWYEQYF. V and J are TRBV19 and TRBJ2-7; no clear D gene. Trimming removed 6 bases from V and 4 bases from J, with 19 bases in between. The CDR3 contains 15 residues. CDR1 and CDR2 from the germline V gene are LNHDA and SQIVND (reference sequence).